This T cell receptor beta chain was identified in a study of regulatory T cells in long-lasting Graves disease. Time point here: persistent/refractory GD, antithyroid drugs over 5 years with positive TRAb. Construction of the TCR library relied on RNA isolated from PBMCs. Study observations and caveats: Study of thyroid tissue was not done, with only peripheral blood studied.

The TCR beta library used iRepertoire HTBI primers with Arm-PCR amplification of CDR3. TCRdb independently ran MiXCR on the multiplex PCR reads; one entry per CDR3 protein. The sample holds approximately 470,000 distinct CDR3 sequences, less than 25% seen once. About this clonotype: As yet, its antigen is unknown.

CDR1 and CDR2 from the germline V gene are SQVTM and ANQGSEA. Germline trimming cut 5 bases from V and 0 bases from J; bases unmatched to any gene: 2. The CDR3 consists of 15 residues. This TCR was recovered from a female donor with Graves disease. The chain uses TRBV29-1 and TRBJ2-6; 9 bases match TRBD1. The sample consisted of peripheral blood mononuclear cells (PBMCs), taken when the disease was refractory, from a patient treated with antithyroid drugs. The DNA of the CDR3 is TGCAGCGTTCAGACAGGGGGCTCTGGGGCCAACGTCCTGACTTTC. This gives the protein CSVQTGGSGANVLTF.